Shown below are 9 T cell receptor beta chains from a single sample sequenced in a study of blood T cell repertoires in COVID-19. Clones were sequenced by immunoSEQ multiplex PCR, and TCRdb holds only the in-frame ones, with some missing. The sample carries approximately 250,000 clones, 65% to 90% recorded once. The specimen sequenced was peripheral blood. The receptors shown here come from a woman aged 65 to 85 with COVID-19, enrolled during active disease.

This clone was seen only a few times. The CDR3: CASSLVPAGGGYGYTF. The CDR3, as DNA: TGTGCCAGCAGCTTAGTCCCGGCAGGGGGCGGCTATGGCTACACCTTC. The chain is built from TRBV7-9 and TRBJ1-2, with 8 bases lining up with TRBD1. Germline assignment: CDR1 SEHNR and CDR2 FQNEAQ (reference sequence). This CDR3 contains 16 residues. The ends lost 1 base at V and 4 bases at J; junction bases unmatched: 8.

This clone appeared a few times. J is TRBJ1-6 and V is TRBV5-1, with TRBD1 matching 9 bases. The ends lost 5 bases at V and 8 bases at J; junction bases unmatched: 8. Looked up from germline, CDR1 is SGHRS and CDR2 is YFSETQ. The CDR3 totals 15 residues. Here the CDR3 reads CASRMEGQGYSPLHF. The CDR3 nucleotides are TGCGCCAGCAGAATGGAGGGACAGGGCTATTCACCCCTCCACTTT.

The chain employs TRBV24-1 and TRBJ1-5, with TRBD1 matching over 8 bases. The CDR3 extends over 16 amino acids. In germline, CDR1 is KGHDR, CDR2 SFDVKD. V was pared by 1 base and J by 11 bases, with 12 bases of the junction left unmatched. For the CDR3, the DNA is TGTGCCACCAGTGATTTCCCCGGACAGGGAGCGGGGTCCCAGCATTTT. Translating gives CATSDFPGQGAGSQHF.

V gene TRBV7-2 combines with J gene TRBJ2-1; 8 bases line up with TRBD2. Per germline, CDR1 SGHTA and CDR2 FQGNSA. Germline trimming cut 1 base from V and 4 bases from J; bases unmatched to any gene: 6. The CDR3 contains 16 residues. CDR3 loop: CASSLVGASGYNEQFF. The CDR3 region has the DNA TGTGCCAGCAGCTTAGTGGGGGCTAGCGGGTACAATGAGCAGTTCTTC.

This clone has only a few counts. This chain connects TRBV29-1 to TRBJ1-2, with D possibly TRBD1 on 6 matching bases. V lost 6 bases, J lost 0 bases, and 11 bases lay in between. In germline, CDR1 is SQVTM, CDR2 ANQGSEA. CDR3 length: 13 residues. CDR3 residues: CSVNRESNYGYTF. CDR3 DNA sequence: TGCAGCGTCAACAGGGAATCTAACTATGGCTACACCTTC.

This rearrangement joins TRBV5-6 to TRBJ2-7; 8 bases are shared with TRBD1. With 1 base clipped from V and 7 bases from J, the junction kept 7 bases outside the gene matches. The germline V gene encodes CDR1 SGHDT and CDR2 YYEEEE. The CDR3 length is 14 residues. The CDR3 spells CASSLTGGTREQYF. CDR3 bases: TGTGCCAGCAGCTTGACAGGGGGGACGAGAGAGCAGTACTTC.

The chain couples TRBV18 to TRBJ2-4; D is perhaps TRBD2 (6 bases). V dropped 3 bases and J dropped 1 base, with 10 bases sitting between them. In germline, CDR1 is KGHSH, CDR2 LQKENI. CDR3 length: 15 amino acids. Here the CDR3 reads CASSPGAGAKNIQYF. CDR3 DNA: TGTGCCAGCTCACCGGGCGCGGGGGCCAAAAACATTCAGTACTTC.

This chain links TRBV5-1 with TRBJ2-3, with 11 bases identical to TRBD2. CDR3 length equals 17 residues. Germline assignment: CDR1 SGHRS and CDR2 YFSETQ. Unmatched junction bases numbered 8, after V lost 1 base and J lost 4 bases. CDR3 DNA sequence: TGCGCCAGCAGCTTGTGGCTAGCGGGGGGTAGGGCAGATACGCAGTATTTT. It codes for CASSLWLAGGRADTQYF. Using reference TRBV5-1 and TRBJ2-3 for the parts outside the CDR3, the full variable domain is KAGVTQTPRYLIKTRGQQVTLSCSPISGHRSVSWYQQTPGQGLQFLFEYFSETQRNKGNFPGRFSGRQFSNSRSEMNVSTLELGDSALYLCASSLWLAGGRADTQYFGPGTRLTVL.

The count of this clone is one. The chain combines TRBV24-1 with TRBJ2-3; D may be TRBD1 (6 bases). The ends were cut back, 3 bases at V and 10 bases at J, with 22 bases in the middle. CDR3 size: 16 residues. CDR1 is KGHDR and CDR2 is SFDVKD in the germline V gene. In DNA form, the CDR3 reads TGTGCCACCAGTGATCCAACGACAGGAATCCCTGGTGCGCAGTATTTT. Amino acids: CATSDPTTGIPGAQYF.